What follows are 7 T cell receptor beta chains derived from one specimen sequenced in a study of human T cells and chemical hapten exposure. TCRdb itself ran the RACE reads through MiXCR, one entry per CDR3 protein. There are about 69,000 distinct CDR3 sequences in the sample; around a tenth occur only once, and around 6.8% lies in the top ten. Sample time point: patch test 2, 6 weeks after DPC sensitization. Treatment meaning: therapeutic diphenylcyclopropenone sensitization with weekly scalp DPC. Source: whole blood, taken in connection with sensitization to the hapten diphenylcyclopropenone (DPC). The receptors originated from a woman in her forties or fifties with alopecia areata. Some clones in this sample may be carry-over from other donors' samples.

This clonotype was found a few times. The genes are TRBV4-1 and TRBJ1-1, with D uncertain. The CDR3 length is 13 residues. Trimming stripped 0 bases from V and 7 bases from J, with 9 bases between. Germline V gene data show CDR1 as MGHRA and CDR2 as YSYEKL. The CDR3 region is CASSQERGLEAFF. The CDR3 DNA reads TGCGCCAGCAGCCAAGAAAGAGGGCTTGAAGCTTTCTTT.

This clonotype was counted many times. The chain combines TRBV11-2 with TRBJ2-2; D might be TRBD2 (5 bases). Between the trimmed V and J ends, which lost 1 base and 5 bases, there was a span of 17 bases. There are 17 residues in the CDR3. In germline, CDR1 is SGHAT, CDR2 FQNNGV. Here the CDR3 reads CASSLGPLRGRTGELFF. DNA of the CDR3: TGTGCCAGCAGCTTAGGCCCCCTCCGGGGTAGGACCGGGGAGCTGTTTTTT.

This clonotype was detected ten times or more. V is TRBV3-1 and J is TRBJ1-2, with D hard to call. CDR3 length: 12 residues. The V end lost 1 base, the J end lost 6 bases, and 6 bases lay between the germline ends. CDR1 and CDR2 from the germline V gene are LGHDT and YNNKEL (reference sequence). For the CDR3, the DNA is TGTGCCAGCAGCCAAGGGTTTAATGGCTACACCTTC. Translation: CASSQGFNGYTF.

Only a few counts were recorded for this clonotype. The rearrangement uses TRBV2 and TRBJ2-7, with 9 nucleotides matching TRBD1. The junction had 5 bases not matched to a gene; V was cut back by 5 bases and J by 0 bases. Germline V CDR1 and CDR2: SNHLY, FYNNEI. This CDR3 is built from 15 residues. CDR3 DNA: TGTGCCAGCAGTACTGACAGGGGGAACTCCTACGAGCAGTACTTC. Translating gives CASSTDRGNSYEQYF.

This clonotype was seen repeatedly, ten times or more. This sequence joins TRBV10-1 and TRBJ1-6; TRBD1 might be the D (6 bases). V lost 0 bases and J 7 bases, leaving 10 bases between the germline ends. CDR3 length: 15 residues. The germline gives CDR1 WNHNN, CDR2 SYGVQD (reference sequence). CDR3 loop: CASSESNQGNSPLHF. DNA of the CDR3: TGCGCCAGCAGTGAGTCGAATCAGGGGAATTCACCCCTCCACTTT.

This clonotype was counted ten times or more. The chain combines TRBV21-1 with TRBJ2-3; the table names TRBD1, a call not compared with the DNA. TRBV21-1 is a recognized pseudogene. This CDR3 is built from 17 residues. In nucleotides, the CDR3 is TGTGCCAGCAGCCCCCCCGGGGGGAAGAACGGCACAGATACGCAGTATTTT. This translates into CASSPPGGKNGTDTQYF.

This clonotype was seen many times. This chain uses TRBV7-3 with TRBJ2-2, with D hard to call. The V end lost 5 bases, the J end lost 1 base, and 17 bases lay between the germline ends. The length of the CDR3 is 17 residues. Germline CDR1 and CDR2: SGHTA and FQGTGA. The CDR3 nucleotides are TGTGCCAGCAGCCCCCGAGGTGGACCCCGGAACACCGGGGAGCTGTTTTTT. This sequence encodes CASSPRGGPRNTGELFF. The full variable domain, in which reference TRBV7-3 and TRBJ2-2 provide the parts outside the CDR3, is GAGVSQTPSNKVTEKGKYVELRCDPISGHTALYWYRQSLGQGPEFLIYFQGTGAADDSGLPNDRFFAVRPEGSVSTLKIQRTERGDSAVYLCASSPRGGPRNTGELFFGEGSRLTVL.